This T cell receptor (beta chain) was observed in a study of shared clonotypes between healthy human individuals. Turning to this clone: The antigen remains undetermined.

It was across several immunoSEQ plates that each subset's genomic DNA was evenly split. Authors' data handling: ImmunoSEQ supplied junction-only sequences lacking quality scores, so filtering was different. Clones were read by immunoSEQ multiplex PCR, and TCRdb kept only the in-frame ones, dropping some. D and trimming come from the DNA, and the V and J calls and clone size come from that table. The sample records hundreds of thousands of clones, 70% to 75% being singletons. Findings and limits, study-wide: Generally, naive subsets came out with larger estimated richness than memory subsets. Compared with clonotypes that all four donors shared, non-shared clonotypes had lower generation probabilities.

Trimming removed 10 bases from V and 0 bases from J, with 15 bases in between. This CDR3 region has 15 residues. Germline V lookup: CDR1 SEHNR, CDR2 FQNEAQ (reference sequence). J is TRBJ2-2 and V is TRBV7-9, with D unresolved. Material: memory CD4+ T cells sorted from blood. Regarding subset: CD45RA-negative fraction. The receptor comes from a man between 25 and 39 years old in good health. The CDR3 DNA follows: TGTGCCAACAGAAGCCGATCCCCGAACACCGGGGAGCTGTTTTTT. It yields the protein CANRSRSPNTGELFF.